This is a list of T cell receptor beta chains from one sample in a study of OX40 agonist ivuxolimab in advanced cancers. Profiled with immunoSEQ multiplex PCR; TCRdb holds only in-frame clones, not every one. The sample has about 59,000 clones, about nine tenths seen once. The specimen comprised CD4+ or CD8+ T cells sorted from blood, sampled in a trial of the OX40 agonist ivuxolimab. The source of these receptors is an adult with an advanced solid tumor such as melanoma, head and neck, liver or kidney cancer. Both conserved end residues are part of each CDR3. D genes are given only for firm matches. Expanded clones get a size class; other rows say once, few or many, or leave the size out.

TGCGCCAGCAGCTTGTCCCCATCGACAGGTCCAACCTTC	CASSLSPSTGPTF	TRBV5-1	TRBJ1-2	-	-
TGTGCCAGCAGCTTAGAGAGGGGTGAGCAGTTCTTC	CASSLERGEQFF	TRBV11-2	TRBJ2-1	few	-
TGCAGCACCCCTGCGGAGGCGGGAGGGCCTCGGAATGAGCAGTTCTTC	CSTPAEAGGPRNEQFF	TRBV29-1	TRBJ2-1	-	TRBD2
TGTGCCAGCAGGGCCCTCTATAGCAATCAGCCCCAGCATTTT	CASRALYSNQPQHF	TRBV6-5	TRBJ1-5	-	-
TGTGCCAGCACCACGGGACAGGGATCTACCGGGGAGCTGTTTTTT	CASTTGQGSTGELFF	TRBV28	TRBJ2-2	-	TRBD1
TGTGCCAGCAGTCCCCCGGGACTAGCGCGCGAGACCCAGTACTTC	CASSPPGLARETQYF	TRBV27	TRBJ2-5	-	TRBD2
TGTGCCAGCAGCTTAGATTCTGCGGGAGGGCCAAGCTCCTACAATGAGCAGTTCTTC	CASSLDSAGGPSSYNEQFF	TRBV7-9	TRBJ2-1	once	TRBD2
TGTGCCAGCAGTGAATTCGGCAGGGCGAACACCGGGGAGCTGTTTTTT	CASSEFGRANTGELFF	TRBV6-1	TRBJ2-2	-	-
TGCGCCAGCAGCAGAACCGGGACTAGCGGGAACAATGAGCAGTTCTTC	CASSRTGTSGNNEQFF	TRBV4-1	TRBJ2-1	-	TRBD2
TGTGCCAGCCTCCGGGACAGGGCGGGTGAAGCTTTCTTT	CASLRDRAGEAFF	TRBV6-1	TRBJ1-1	-	TRBD1
TGCGCCAGCAGTCCCCGGGGGGCCATGTACAATGAGCAGTTCTTC	CASSPRGAMYNEQFF	TRBV4-1	TRBJ2-1	-	-
TGTGCCAGCAGCTTATATGGGGGGGACACAGATACGCAGTATTTT	CASSLYGGDTDTQYF	TRBV7-6	TRBJ2-3	-	TRBD2
TGTGCCATCAGTGAGCGCTGGGGCCCCGGATACACCTTC	CAISERWGPGYTF	TRBV10-3	TRBJ1-2	-	-
TGCAGCGTTGAATGGTTAGGACAACCCGGTTCAGCTTTCTTT	CSVEWLGQPGSAFF	TRBV29-1	TRBJ1-1	-	-
TGTGCCAGCTCACCACCCTCCGGGACAGGGTCCTACGAGCAGTACTTC	CASSPPSGTGSYEQYF	TRBV18	TRBJ2-7	-	TRBD1
TGCGCCAGCAGCCAATTCTGGGGGGGGAGGAATGAGCAGTTCTTC	CASSQFWGGRNEQFF	TRBV4-1	TRBJ2-1	-	TRBD2
TGCGCCAGCAGCCAAGAGGTGCCAGACGAGCAGTACTTC	CASSQEVPDEQYF	TRBV4-3	TRBJ2-7	once	-
TGTGCCAGTAGTTCAAGCGGAACTACCTACGAGCAGTACTTC	CASSSSGTTYEQYF	TRBV19	TRBJ2-7	-	-
TGTGCCACCAGCAGAGTGCAGGACAGGTACAATGAGCAGTTCTTC	CATSRVQDRYNEQFF	TRBV15	TRBJ2-1	-	TRBD1
TGTGCCAGCAGTGACGGGGTGGGAGATACGCAGTATTTT	CASSDGVGDTQYF	TRBV2	TRBJ2-3	-	-
TGTGCCAGCAGTGGGGACAGGAGTAGCAATCAGCCCCAGCATTTT	CASSGDRSSNQPQHF	TRBV6-1	TRBJ1-5	-	TRBD1
TGTGCCAGCAGCCAAGTATATGTGACTAGTGAGCAGTTCTTC	CASSQVYVTSEQFF	TRBV14	TRBJ2-1	-	-
TGTGCCAGCAGTTTACTAGCGGGCAATGAGCAGTTCTTC	CASSLLAGNEQFF	TRBV27	TRBJ2-1	-	TRBD2
TGTGCCAGCAGCTTTGGAGGGCATGCCAAAAACATTCAGTACTTC	CASSFGGHAKNIQYF	TRBV7-8	TRBJ2-4	-	-
TGTGCCAGCAGCGCCCGCTATGATCGAAAGACCTATGGCTACACCTTC	CASSARYDRKTYGYTF	TRBV7-6	TRBJ1-2	once	-
TGCGCCAGCAGCCCGCTCGGGACGGATGGAAACACCATATATTTT	CASSPLGTDGNTIYF	TRBV5-1	TRBJ1-3	-	-
TGTGCCAGCAGTCCGCCTGTCACTGAAGCTTTCTTT	CASSPPVTEAFF	TRBV28	TRBJ1-1	-	-
TGTGCCAGTGCGCGACTGGAGAAGTACAATGAGCAGTTCTTC	CASARLEKYNEQFF	TRBV19	TRBJ2-1	once	-
TGTGCCAGCAGCTTAGCACAGGTTTTTTATGGCTACACCTTC	CASSLAQVFYGYTF	TRBV7-9	TRBJ1-2	-	-
TGTGCCAGCAGCTTGGAAGGGGGAGGGGGCTACACCTTC	CASSLEGGGGYTF	TRBV5-4	TRBJ1-2	-	-
TGTGCCAGTAGTATGGGCGGGACAGGGTCCTACGAGCAGTACTTC	CASSMGGTGSYEQYF	TRBV19	TRBJ2-7	-	TRBD1
TGTGCCAGCAGGCAGACAAAGGGGGATGGCTACACCTTC	CASRQTKGDGYTF	TRBV27	TRBJ1-2	-	-
TGTGCCAGCGGACCGGCAGGGGGCGTCACTGAAGCTTTCTTT	CASGPAGGVTEAFF	TRBV6-6	TRBJ1-1	-	TRBD1
TGCGCCAGCAGCCCCGGACAGCCCTATGGCTACACCTTC	CASSPGQPYGYTF	TRBV5-1	TRBJ1-2	-	-
TGCAGCGTTGACGAATGGCAAGAGACCCAGTACTTC	CSVDEWQETQYF	TRBV29-1	TRBJ2-5	-	-
TGTGCCAGCAGAGAGACAGTTAGGTCACCCCTCCACTTT	CASRETVRSPLHF	TRBV6-1	TRBJ1-6	-	-
TGTGCTAGTGGTTTCCGGGATTCCTATGGCTACACCTTC	CASGFRDSYGYTF	TRBV12-5	TRBJ1-2	-	-
TGCGCCAGCAGCTTGGAAATAGGCTACAATGAGCAGTTCTTC	CASSLEIGYNEQFF	TRBV5-1	TRBJ2-1	-	-
TGTGCCAGCAGCCGGGGCGGGGAAGGAGAAACTGAAGCTTTCTTT	CASSRGGEGETEAFF	TRBV28	TRBJ1-1	-	-
TGTGCCAGTAGTCGGCAGGGAGTTTCTGGGGCCAACGTCCTGACTTTC	CASSRQGVSGANVLTF	TRBV19	TRBJ2-6	-	-
TGTGCCAGCAGCTTGGAGGGGGATACGCAGTATTTT	CASSLEGDTQYF	TRBV5-5	TRBJ2-3	once	-
TGTGCCAGCAGCCAGGGTGGCAATCAGCCCCAGCATTTT	CASSQGGNQPQHF	TRBV11-2	TRBJ1-5	few	-
TGTGCCAGCAGCGGACAGCACGATGGCTACACCTTC	CASSGQHDGYTF	TRBV4-2	TRBJ1-2	few	-
TGTGCCAGCAGTTTAGAACGAGCGGCCCGGGAAAAACTGTTTTTT	CASSLERAAREKLFF	TRBV6-5	TRBJ1-4	-	-
TGCGCCAGCAGCTTTACCGGGACAGGGACTGGAAACACCATATATTTT	CASSFTGTGTGNTIYF	TRBV5-1	TRBJ1-3	-	TRBD1
TGTGCCAGCAGCTTGGACAGGGCTTATTCACCCCTCCACTTT	CASSLDRAYSPLHF	TRBV5-5	TRBJ1-6	-	-
TGTGCCAGCAGTTTCTTTGTCTACAATGAGCAGTTCTTC	CASSFFVYNEQFF	TRBV27	TRBJ2-1	-	-
TGCGCCAGCAGCTTGCTGGGACAGTTGAACACTGAAGCTTTCTTT	CASSLLGQLNTEAFF	TRBV5-1	TRBJ1-1	-	TRBD1
TGTGCCAGCTCACCACCAGGCGGGGCGCTGAGGACTGAAGCTTTCTTT	CASSPPGGALRTEAFF	TRBV18	TRBJ1-1	-	-
TGTGCCAGCAGCCAAGGACTAACAGATACGCAGTATTTT	CASSQGLTDTQYF	TRBV28	TRBJ2-3	-	-
TGTGCCAGCAGCTTCGTGGGACAGCACAATGAGCAGTTCTTC	CASSFVGQHNEQFF	TRBV5-4	TRBJ2-1	-	TRBD1
TGCGCCTCCTTGAGGGGTTACGGCAGGAGGGTAGAGACCCAGTACTTC	CASLRGYGRRVETQYF	TRBV5-1	TRBJ2-5	-	-
TGTGCCAGCAACCACGGGGGCTTTAATTCACCCCTCCACTTT	CASNHGGFNSPLHF	TRBV2	TRBJ1-6	-	-